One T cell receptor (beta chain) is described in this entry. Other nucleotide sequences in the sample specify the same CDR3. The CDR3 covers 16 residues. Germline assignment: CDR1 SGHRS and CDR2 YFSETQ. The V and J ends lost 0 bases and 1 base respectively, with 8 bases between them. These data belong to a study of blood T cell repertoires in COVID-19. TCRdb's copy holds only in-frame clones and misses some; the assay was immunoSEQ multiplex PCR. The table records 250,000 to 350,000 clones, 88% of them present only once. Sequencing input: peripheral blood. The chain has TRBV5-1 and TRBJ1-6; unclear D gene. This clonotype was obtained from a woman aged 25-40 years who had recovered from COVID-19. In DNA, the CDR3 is TGCGCCAGCAGCTTGGCCGGGGAGTCCTATAATTCACCCCTCCACTTT. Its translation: CASSLAGESYNSPLHF.